This TCR beta chain stems from a study of beta chain features in type 1 diabetes. In the study overall: On cell yields, gender and age, patients and healthy donors were similar. Study results and limitations: Compared with healthy donors, patients appeared to share more similar naive, central memory and regulatory TCRB repertoires. Possible PCR preference for shorter templates applied equally to patients and controls.

The isolated RNA, all of it, was reverse transcribed, so expressed TCRB transcripts were what got sequenced. Assay: immunoSEQ multiplex PCR; the TCRdb copy retains only in-frame clones and omits some. The sample lists roughly 500,000 clones, about an eighth seen once, with 0.035% to 0.05% in the top ten. One heparinised draw of blood, averaging roughly 0.12 L, came from each donor. The CDR3 has 14 residues. The V end lost 3 bases, the J end lost 6 bases, and 13 bases lay between the germline ends. Germline values: CDR1 KGHSH, CDR2 LQKENI. This clone was counted between two and nine times. Its specificity is unknown.

The sequencing input was naive CD4+ T cells from blood. The rearrangement links TRBV18 to TRBJ2-3; unclear D gene. This clonotype originated in a woman aged 18-30 years in good health. The CDR3 nucleotides read TGTGCCAGCTCACCGGGGTTGAGCTCGGATACGCAGTATTTT. It codes for CASSPGLSSDTQYF.